Following are 10 T cell receptor beta chains from one sample sequenced in a study of identical twins' blood T cells. One entry per CDR3 protein, called by TCRdb with MiXCR from the 5' RACE reads. The sample gives 400,000 or so distinct CDR3 sequences, about 28% of which show up once; 6.1% is in the top ten. Sequences were obtained from PBMCs. The receptor source for this set is a woman between 18 and 50 years old in good health.

This clonotype was seen once. J is TRBJ2-2 and V is TRBV19; a possible D gene is TRBD1 (5 bases). CDR3 length: 15 residues. V shed 7 bases and J shed 7 bases, with 19 bases lying between them. Germline V gene sequence: CDR1 LNHDA, CDR2 SQIVND (reference sequence). Written as DNA, the CDR3 is TGTGCCAGTAATAGAGACATGGGGCGATTCGGGGAGCTGTTTTTT. Its protein product is CASNRDMGRFGELFF.

This clonotype was seen more than once but under ten times. The J gene is TRBJ1-1, the V gene TRBV10-3, with D possibly TRBD1 on 6 matching bases. From germline, CDR1 is ENHRY and CDR2 SYGVKD. Trimming shortened V by 5 bases and J by 0 bases, and 13 bases separated the two germline ends. The CDR3 has 15 amino acids. As DNA, the CDR3 is TGTGCCATCAGTTCACTCGGGGGCGTGAACACTGAAGCTTTCTTT. Amino acids: CAISSLGGVNTEAFF.

As to this clonotype: Germline and junction disagree at one end, which may indicate a read error. The rearrangement joins TRBV2 to TRBJ2-5; TRBD2 matches 8 bases. The CDR3 consists of 16 residues. Germline CDR1 reads SNHLY; CDR2 reads FYNNEI. The CDR3 loop reads CAGSDWSLAGSKTQYF. The CDR3 DNA follows: TGTGCCGGCAGTGATTGGTCGCTAGCGGGTTCTAAGACCCAGTACTTC. Based on the CDR3 plus reference TRBV2 and TRBJ2-5, the full variable domain is EPEVTQTPSHQVTQMGQEVILRCVPISNHLYFYWYRQILGQKVEFLVSFYNNEISEKSEIFDDQFSVERPDGSNFTLKIRSTKLEDSAMYFCAGSDWSLAGSKTQYFGPGTRLLVL.

This clonotype was seen a few times. A read error may account for a junction end that differs from germline. The chain is built from TRBV11-2 and TRBJ2-7; possibly TRBD1 or TRBD2 for D (5 bases each). The CDR3 is made up of 16 amino acids. CDR1 SGHAT and CDR2 FQNNGV come from the germline V gene. CDR3 amino acids: CASSRLNTGGSYGQYF. CDR3 nucleotide sequence: TGTGCCAGCAGCCGACTGAACACTGGGGGTAGTTACGGGCAGTACTTC.

This sequence joins TRBV20-1 and TRBJ1-1; tentatively, D is TRBD1 (5 bases). Trimming removed 6 bases from V and 7 bases from J, with 18 bases in between. Germline CDR1 DFQATT, CDR2 SNEGSKA (reference sequence). The CDR3 contains 13 residues. The CDR3 here is CSATTSRVGEAFF. CDR3 sequence (DNA): TGCAGTGCCACAACGAGCAGGGTTGGTGAAGCTTTCTTT.

The genes are TRBV6-5 and TRBJ1-2; D perhaps matches TRBD1 (6 bases). The germline V and J ends were trimmed by 2 bases and 6 bases, with 16 bases remaining between them. Germline lookup yields CDR1 MNHEY and CDR2 SVGAGI. This CDR3 comprises 15 residues. The CDR3 region is CASSYEGGRPDGYTF. The CDR3 DNA reads TGTGCCAGCAGTTACGAGGGGGGGCGACCTGATGGCTACACCTTC.

The rearrangement links TRBV19 to TRBJ2-1; tentatively, D is TRBD2 (6 bases). The CDR3 runs to 12 residues. V shed 3 bases and J shed 9 bases, with 9 bases lying between them. Per the germline V gene, CDR1 is LNHDA and CDR2 is SQIVND (reference sequence). The CDR3: CASSIMRGEQFF. Written as DNA, the CDR3 is TGTGCCAGTAGTATTATGCGGGGTGAGCAGTTCTTC. Based on the CDR3 plus reference TRBV19 and TRBJ2-1, the full variable domain is DGGITQSPKYLFRKEGQNVTLSCEQNLNHDAMYWYRQDPGQGLRLIYYSQIVNDFQKGDIAEGYSVSREKKESFPLTVTSAQKNPTAFYLCASSIMRGEQFFGPGTRLTVL.

CDR3: CATPSGLAEQNTGELFF. The DNA for the CDR3 is TGTGCCACTCCAAGCGGGTTAGCGGAACAGAACACCGGGGAGCTGTTTTTT. V and J are TRBV7-9 and TRBJ2-2; maybe TRBD2 (6 bases). Germline assignment: CDR1 SEHNR and CDR2 FQNEAQ (reference sequence). The CDR3 consists of 17 residues. The V and J ends lost 10 bases and 1 base respectively, with 22 bases between them.

This clonotype came up many times. The chain combines TRBV20-1 with TRBJ2-2; the D is unclear. This CDR3 has 12 residues. V dropped 3 bases and J dropped 10 bases, with 12 bases sitting between them. Germline CDR1 and CDR2: DFQATT and SNEGSKA (reference sequence). As DNA, the CDR3 is TGCAGTGCTAGTGGTTCAGGAGAGGAGCTGTTTTTT. The encoded protein is CSASGSGEELFF.

This clonotype was found a few times. The rearrangement links TRBV10-3 to TRBJ1-5; no clear D gene. The V end was cut by 4 bases, the J end by 4 bases, with 8 bases between. The CDR3 loop spans 13 amino acids. The germline CDR1 and CDR2 sequences are ENHRY and SYGVKD. The CDR3 region has the DNA TGTGCCATCAGTGGTGGGATGAATCAGCCCCAGCATTTT. It yields the protein CAISGGMNQPQHF.